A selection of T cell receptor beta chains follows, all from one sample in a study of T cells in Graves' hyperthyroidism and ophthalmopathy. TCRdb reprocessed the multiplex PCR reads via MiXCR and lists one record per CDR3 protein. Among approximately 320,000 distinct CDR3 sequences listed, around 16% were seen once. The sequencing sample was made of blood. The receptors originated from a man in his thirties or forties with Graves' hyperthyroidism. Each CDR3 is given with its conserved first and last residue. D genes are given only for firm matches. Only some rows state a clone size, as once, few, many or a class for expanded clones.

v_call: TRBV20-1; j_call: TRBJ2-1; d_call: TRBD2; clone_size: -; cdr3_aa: CSARASSGSSYNEQFF; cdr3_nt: TGCAGTGCTAGGGCCTCGAGCGGGAGCTCCTACAATGAGCAGTTCTTC
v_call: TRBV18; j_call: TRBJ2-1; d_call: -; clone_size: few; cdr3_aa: CASASVDEQFF; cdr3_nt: TGTGCCAGCGCCTCTGTGGATGAGCAGTTCTTC
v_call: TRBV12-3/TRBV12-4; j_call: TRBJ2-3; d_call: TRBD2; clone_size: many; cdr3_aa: CASSLGLAGALTDTQYF; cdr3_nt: TGTGCCAGCAGTTTAGGCCTAGCGGGAGCCCTCACAGATACGCAGTATTTT
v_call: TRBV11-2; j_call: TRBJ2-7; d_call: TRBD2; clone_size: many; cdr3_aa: CASSPRLAGEGLNEQYF; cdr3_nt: TGTGCCAGCAGCCCCAGACTAGCGGGAGAGGGCTTGAACGAGCAGTACTTC
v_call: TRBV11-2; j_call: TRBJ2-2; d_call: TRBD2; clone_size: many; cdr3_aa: CASSLAGTSGSGSSGELFF; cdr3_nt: TGTGCCAGCAGCTTAGCTGGGACTAGCGGGAGCGGTTCCTCCGGGGAGCTGTTTTTT
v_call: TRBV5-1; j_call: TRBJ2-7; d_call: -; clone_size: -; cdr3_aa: CASSLEANRGSWEQYF; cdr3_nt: TGCGCCAGCAGCTTGGAGGCGAATCGAGGATCATGGGAGCAGTACTTC
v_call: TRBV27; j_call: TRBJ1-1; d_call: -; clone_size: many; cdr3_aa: CASSLIGETAFF; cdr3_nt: TGTGCCAGCAGTTTAATCGGCGAAACGGCTTTCTTT
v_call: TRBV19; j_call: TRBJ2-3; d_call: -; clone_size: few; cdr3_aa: CASSIERADTQYF; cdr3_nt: TGTGCCAGTAGTATCGAGCGCGCAGATACGCAGTATTTT
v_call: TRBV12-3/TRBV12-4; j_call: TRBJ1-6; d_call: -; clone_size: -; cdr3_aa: CASSFGGRLLAPLHF; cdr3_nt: TGTGCCAGCAGTTTTGGGGGGAGGCTCTTAGCACCCCTCCACTTT
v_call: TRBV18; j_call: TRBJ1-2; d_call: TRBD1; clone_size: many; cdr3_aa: CASSLVTGDGYGYTF; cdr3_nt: TGTGCCAGCTCACTAGTGACAGGGGATGGCTATGGCTACACCTTC
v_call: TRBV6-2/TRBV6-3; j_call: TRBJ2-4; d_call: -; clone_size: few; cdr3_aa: CASRPRWFQGPKTRYF; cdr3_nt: TGTGCCAGCAGGCCCAGGTGGTTCCAAGGGCCAAAAACTCGGTACTTC
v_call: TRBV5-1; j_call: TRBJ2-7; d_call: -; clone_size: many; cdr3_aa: CASSLAPGAAGYEQYF; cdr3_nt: TGCGCCAGCAGCTTGGCCCCCGGGGCGGCCGGATACGAGCAGTACTTC
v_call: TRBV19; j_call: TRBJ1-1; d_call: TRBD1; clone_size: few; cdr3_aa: CASRPRTGGLNTEAFF; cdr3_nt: TGTGCCAGTAGACCCAGGACAGGGGGCCTGAACACTGAAGCTTTCTTT
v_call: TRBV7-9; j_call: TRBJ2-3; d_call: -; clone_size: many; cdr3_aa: CASSPITDTQYF; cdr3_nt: TGTGCCAGCAGCCCTATCACAGATACGCAGTATTTT
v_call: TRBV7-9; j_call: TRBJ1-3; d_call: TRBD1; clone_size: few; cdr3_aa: CASRQGQGLNTIYF; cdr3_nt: TGTGCCAGCAGGCAGGGACAGGGGCTCAACACCATATATTTT
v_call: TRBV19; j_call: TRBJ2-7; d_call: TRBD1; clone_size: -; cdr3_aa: CASPRKLQGPPGEQYF; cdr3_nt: TGTGCCAGCCCGAGAAAATTACAGGGGCCCCCAGGAGAGCAGTACTTC
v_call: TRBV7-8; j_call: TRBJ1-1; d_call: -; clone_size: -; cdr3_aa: CASSLVRGGSNTEAFF; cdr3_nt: TGTGCCAGCAGCTTAGTAAGGGGTGGGTCGAACACTGAAGCTTTCTTT
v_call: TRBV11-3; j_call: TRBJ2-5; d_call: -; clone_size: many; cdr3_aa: CASSPVDAAKTQYF; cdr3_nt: TGTGCCAGCAGCCCCGTTGATGCGGCGAAGACCCAGTACTTC
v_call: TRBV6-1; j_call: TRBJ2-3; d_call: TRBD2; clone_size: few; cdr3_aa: CASPIAGIDTDTQYF; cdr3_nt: TGTGCCAGCCCTATAGCGGGAATTGACACAGATACGCAGTATTTT
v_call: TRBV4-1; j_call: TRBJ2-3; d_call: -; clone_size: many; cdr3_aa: CASSQGAQDTQYF; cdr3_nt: TGCGCCAGCAGCCAAGGAGCTCAAGATACGCAGTATTTT
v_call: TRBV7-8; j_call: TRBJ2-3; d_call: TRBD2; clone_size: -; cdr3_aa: CASSLEGHGLAGGLADTQYF; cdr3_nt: TGTGCCAGCAGCTTAGAAGGTCATGGACTAGCGGGAGGGTTGGCAGATACGCAGTATTTT
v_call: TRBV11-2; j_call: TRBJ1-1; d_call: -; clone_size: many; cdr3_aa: CASSPRSGTEAFF; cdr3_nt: TGTGCCAGCAGCCCAAGGTCGGGGACTGAAGCTTTCTTT
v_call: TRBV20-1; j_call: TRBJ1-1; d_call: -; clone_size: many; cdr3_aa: CSARDWGGTEAFF; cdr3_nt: TGCAGTGCTAGAGATTGGGGAGGCACTGAAGCTTTCTTT
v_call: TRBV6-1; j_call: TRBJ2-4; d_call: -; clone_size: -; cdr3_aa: CASSPGDYLAKNIQYF; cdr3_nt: TGTGCCAGCAGCCCTGGCGACTACCTAGCCAAAAACATTCAGTACTTC
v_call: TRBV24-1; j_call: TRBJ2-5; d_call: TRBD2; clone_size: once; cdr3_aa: CATSDPAGEGPETQYF; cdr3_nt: TGTGCCACCAGTGACCCCGCCGGGGAGGGGCCAGAGACCCAGTACTTC
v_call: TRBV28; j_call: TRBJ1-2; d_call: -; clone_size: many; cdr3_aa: CASKTPAPTGLRGYTF; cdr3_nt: TGTGCCAGCAAAACACCGGCCCCGACGGGCCTTCGTGGCTACACCTTC
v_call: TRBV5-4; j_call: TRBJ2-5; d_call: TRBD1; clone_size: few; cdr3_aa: CASSSRQGERETQYF; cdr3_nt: TGTGCCAGCAGCTCCCGACAGGGAGAAAGGGAGACCCAGTACTTC
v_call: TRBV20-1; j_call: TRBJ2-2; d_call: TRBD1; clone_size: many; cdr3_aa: CSGHTGAATGELFF; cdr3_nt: TGCAGTGGGCATACAGGGGCAGCGACCGGGGAGCTGTTTTTT
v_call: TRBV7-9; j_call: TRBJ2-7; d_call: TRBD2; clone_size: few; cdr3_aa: CASSLRRELGYEQYF; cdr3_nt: TGTGCCAGCAGCCTGAGGCGGGAGTTAGGCTACGAGCAGTACTTC
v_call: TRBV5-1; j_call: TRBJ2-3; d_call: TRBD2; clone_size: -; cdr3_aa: CASSLIGLAGTSTDTQYF; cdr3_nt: TGCGCCAGCAGCTTGATAGGACTAGCGGGAACTAGCACAGATACGCAGTATTTT
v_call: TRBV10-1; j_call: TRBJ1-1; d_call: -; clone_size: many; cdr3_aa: CASTQGLGTEAFF; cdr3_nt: TGCGCCAGCACTCAGGGGTTGGGCACTGAAGCTTTCTTT
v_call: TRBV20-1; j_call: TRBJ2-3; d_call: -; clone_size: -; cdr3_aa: CSASFRAISTDTQYF; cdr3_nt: TGCAGTGCTAGTTTCCGTGCGATCAGCACAGATACGCAGTATTTT
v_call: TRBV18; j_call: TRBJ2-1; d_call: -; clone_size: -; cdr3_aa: CASSPVTRTYNEQFF; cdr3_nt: TGTGCCAGCTCACCAGTTACTAGGACCTACAATGAGCAGTTCTTC
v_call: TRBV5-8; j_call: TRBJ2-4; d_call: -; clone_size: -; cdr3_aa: CASSLGGENIQYF; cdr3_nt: TGTGCCAGCAGCTTGGGGGGGGAAAACATTCAGTACTTC
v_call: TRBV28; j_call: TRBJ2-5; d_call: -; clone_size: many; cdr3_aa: CASSLSSGRGRFWGQETQYF; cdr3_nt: TGTGCCAGCAGTTTATCTTCAGGAAGGGGACGGTTTTGGGGTCAAGAGACCCAGTACTTC
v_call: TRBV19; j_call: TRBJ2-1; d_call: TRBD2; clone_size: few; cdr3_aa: CASSIRSGIYNEQFF; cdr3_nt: TGTGCCAGTAGTATCCGTAGCGGGATCTACAATGAGCAGTTCTTC
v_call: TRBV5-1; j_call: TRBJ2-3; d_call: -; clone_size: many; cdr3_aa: CASRVGDTDTQYF; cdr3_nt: TGCGCCAGCAGAGTCGGCGACACAGATACGCAGTATTTT
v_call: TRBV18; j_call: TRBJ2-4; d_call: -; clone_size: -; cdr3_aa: CASSKGHLAKNIQYF; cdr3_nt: TGTGCCAGCTCAAAGGGACATCTAGCCAAAAACATTCAGTACTTC
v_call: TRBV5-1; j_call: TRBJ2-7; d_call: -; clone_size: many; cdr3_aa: CASSLDPLSYEQYF; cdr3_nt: TGCGCCAGCAGCTTGGATCCCCTCTCCTACGAGCAGTACTTC
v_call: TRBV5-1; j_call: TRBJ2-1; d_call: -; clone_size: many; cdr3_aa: CASAFRETGRAEQFF; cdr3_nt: TGCGCCAGTGCATTTCGGGAAACAGGTCGGGCTGAGCAGTTCTTC
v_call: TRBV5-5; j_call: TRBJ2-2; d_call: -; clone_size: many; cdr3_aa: CASSSSGGAIMAGELFF; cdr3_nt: TGTGCCAGCAGCTCCTCTGGGGGCGCGATTATGGCCGGGGAGCTGTTTTTT
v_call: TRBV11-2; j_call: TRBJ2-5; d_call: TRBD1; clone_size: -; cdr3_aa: CASLPPPGQGPVGTQYF; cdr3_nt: TGTGCCAGCCTACCCCCCCCGGGACAGGGGCCAGTTGGGACCCAGTACTTC
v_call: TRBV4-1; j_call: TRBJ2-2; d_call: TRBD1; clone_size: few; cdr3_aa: CASSQQGANTGELFF; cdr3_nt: TGCGCCAGCAGCCAGCAGGGGGCGAACACCGGGGAGCTGTTTTTT
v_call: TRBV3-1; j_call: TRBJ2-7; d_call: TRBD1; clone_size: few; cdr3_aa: CASSFRDRVREQYF; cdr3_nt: TGTGCCAGCAGCTTCCGGGACAGGGTTCGGGAGCAGTACTTC
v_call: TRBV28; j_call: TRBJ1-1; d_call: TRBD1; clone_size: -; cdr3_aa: CASSLQGALNTEAFF; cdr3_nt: TGTGCCAGCAGTTTACAGGGGGCGTTGAACACTGAAGCTTTCTTT
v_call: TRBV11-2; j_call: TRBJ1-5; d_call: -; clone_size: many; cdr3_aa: CASSSQPNQPQHF; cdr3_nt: TGTGCCAGCAGCTCCCAGCCCAATCAGCCCCAGCATTTT
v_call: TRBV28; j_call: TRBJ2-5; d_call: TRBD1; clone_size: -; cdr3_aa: CASSLGAGGSSGQETQYF; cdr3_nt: TGTGCCAGCAGTTTAGGGGCAGGGGGATCTTCGGGACAAGAGACCCAGTACTTC
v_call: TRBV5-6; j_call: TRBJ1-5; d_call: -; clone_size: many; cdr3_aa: CASSLGVVNQPQHF; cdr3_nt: TGTGCCAGCAGCTTGGGGGTCGTAAATCAGCCCCAGCATTTT
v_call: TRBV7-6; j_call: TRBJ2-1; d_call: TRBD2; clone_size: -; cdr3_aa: CASSLEAGTSAYNEQFF; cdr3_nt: TGTGCCAGCAGCTTAGAGGCGGGGACTAGCGCCTACAATGAGCAGTTCTTC
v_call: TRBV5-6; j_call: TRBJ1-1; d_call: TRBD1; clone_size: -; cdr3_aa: CASSLGGTGGVNTEAFF; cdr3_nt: TGTGCCAGCAGCTTGGGTGGGACAGGGGGCGTGAACACTGAAGCTTTCTTT
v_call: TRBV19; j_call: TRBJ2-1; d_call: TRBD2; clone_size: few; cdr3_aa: CASGLAGRYNEQFF; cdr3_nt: TGTGCCAGTGGACTAGCGGGACGCTACAATGAGCAGTTCTTC
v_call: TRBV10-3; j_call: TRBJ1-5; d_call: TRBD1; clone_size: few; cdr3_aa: CAISERDRADSNQPQHF; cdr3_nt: TGTGCCATCAGTGAGAGGGACAGGGCAGATAGCAATCAGCCCCAGCATTTT
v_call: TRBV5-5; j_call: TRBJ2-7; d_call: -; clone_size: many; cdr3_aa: CASSSEPSRAYEQYF; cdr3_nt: TGTGCCAGCAGCTCAGAGCCCTCCCGGGCCTACGAGCAGTACTTC
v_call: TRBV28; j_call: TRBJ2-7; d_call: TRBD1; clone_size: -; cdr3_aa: CASSSPGQGSTYEQYF; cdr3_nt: TGTGCCAGCAGTTCCCCGGGACAGGGGTCTACCTACGAGCAGTACTTC
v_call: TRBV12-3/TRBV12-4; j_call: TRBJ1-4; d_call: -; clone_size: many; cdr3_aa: CASSMGDAREKLFF; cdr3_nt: TGTGCCAGCAGCATGGGAGATGCGCGTGAAAAACTGTTTTTT